These 8 T cell receptor beta chains originate from one sample sequenced in a study of human T cells and chemical hapten exposure. Time point meaning: pre-sensitization, week 0. The treatment was: therapeutic diphenylcyclopropenone sensitization with weekly scalp DPC. Via MiXCR, TCRdb re-called the RACE reads, giving one row per CDR3 protein. The data show 250,000 or so distinct CDR3 sequences, just under 8% seen once. Sequencing was performed on whole blood, taken in connection with sensitization to the hapten diphenylcyclopropenone (DPC). The receptors stem from a man between 18 and 29 years old with alopecia areata. Some clones in this sample may be carry-over from other donors' samples.

A few counts support this clonotype. The chain couples TRBV7-2 to TRBJ2-2; D is unresolved. The CDR3 runs 15 residues. Germline assignment: CDR1 SGHTA and CDR2 FQGNSA. Trimming stripped 1 base from V and 0 bases from J, with 6 bases between. The CDR3: CASSLGLPNTGELFF. CDR3 DNA: TGTGCCAGCAGCTTAGGCCTACCGAACACCGGGGAGCTGTTTTTT.

This clonotype was seen at least ten times. J is TRBJ1-2 and V is TRBV7-9; D may be TRBD1 (5 bases). V lost 5 bases and J lost 13, with 14 bases in between. The germline gives CDR1 SEHNR, CDR2 FQNEAQ (reference sequence). The CDR3 contains 11 residues. CDR3 amino acids: CASSPSGASTF. The CDR3 DNA is TGTGCCAGCAGCCCTTCCGGGGCTTCCACCTTC.

This clonotype was seen a few times. The J gene is TRBJ1-5, the V gene TRBV15; D remains unclear. Germline V gene data show CDR1 as LNHNV and CDR2 as YYDKDF (reference sequence). This CDR3 region has 15 residues. Trimming removed 0 bases at V and 5 bases at J, with 11 bases between. For the CDR3, the DNA is TGTGCCACCAGCAGAGATGGGAGCTATTATCAGCCCCAGCATTTT. Translation gives CATSRDGSYYQPQHF.

The J gene is TRBJ2-4, the V gene TRBV7-2, with D possibly being TRBD1 or TRBD2 (6 bases each). There are 13 residues in the CDR3. CDR1 and CDR2 from the germline V gene are SGHTA and FQGNSA. Trimming removed 2 bases from V and 7 bases from J, with 9 bases in between. The CDR3 DNA is TGTGCCAGCAGCTTAAGGGGGGAGAACATTCAGTACTTC. Protein sequence: CASSLRGENIQYF.

This clonotype was seen a handful of times. This rearrangement joins TRBV7-9 to TRBJ1-2, with 8 bases aligning to TRBD1. CDR3 length equals 15 residues. Germline CDR1 is SEHNR and CDR2 is FQNEAQ (reference sequence). With 1 base clipped from V and 3 bases from J, the junction kept 4 bases outside the gene matches. Written as DNA, the CDR3 is TGTGCCAGCAGCTTAGTGCCAGGGGGCGACTATGGCTACACCTTC. Translation: CASSLVPGGDYGYTF.

This clonotype was seen a few times. The chain employs TRBV5-1 and TRBJ2-7; TRBD2 matches at 7 bases. V dropped 5 bases and J dropped 0; count of bases not matched to a gene: 5. The CDR3 has 14 residues. Germline CDR1 reads SGHRS; CDR2 reads YFSETQ. The CDR3 bases are TGCGCCAGCAGTAGCGGGCCGAGCTCCTACGAGCAGTACTTC. Translation gives CASSSGPSSYEQYF. Combining the CDR3 with reference TRBV5-1 and TRBJ2-7 gives the whole variable domain KAGVTQTPRYLIKTRGQQVTLSCSPISGHRSVSWYQQTPGQGLQFLFEYFSETQRNKGNFPGRFSGRQFSNSRSEMNVSTLELGDSALYLCASSSGPSSYEQYFGPGTRLTVT.

This clonotype turned up a few times. The gene calls are TRBV28 and TRBJ1-2; D is possibly TRBD1 (5 bases). Germline CDR1 is MDHEN and CDR2 is SYDVKM. The CDR3 length is 14 residues. The V gene lost 2 bases and the J gene lost 4 bases, with 11 bases spanning the gap. CDR3 loop: CASSLQGGLYGYTF. The CDR3 DNA reads as TGTGCCAGCAGTTTACAGGGAGGCCTCTATGGCTACACCTTC.

The chain is built from TRBV6-2 or TRBV6-3 and TRBJ2-1, with 8 bases identical to TRBD1. V shed 2 bases, J shed 6 bases, and the junction held 3 bases outside the gene matches. CDR3 length: 14 amino acids. Germline values: CDR1 MNHEY, CDR2 SVGEGT. The CDR3 DNA reads as TGTGCCAGCAGTTACCCGGGGACAGGCAATGAGCAGTTCTTC. It specifies CASSYPGTGNEQFF.